These 10 T cell receptor beta chains came from one sample sequenced in a study of blood T cell repertoires in COVID-19. Sequencing was performed with immunoSEQ multiplex PCR; in TCRdb, only in-frame clones are kept and a portion is missing. The table records 310,000 or so clones, about nine tenths of them present only once. Specimen: peripheral blood. Every receptor here comes from a man over 45 with active or convalescent COVID-19.

This clone was counted a few times. The rearrangement uses TRBV7-9 and TRBJ2-1, with D maybe TRBD2 (6 bases). Trimming removed 9 bases from V and 7 bases from J, with 19 bases in between. Germline V gene lookup returns CDR1 SEHNR and CDR2 FQNEAQ (reference sequence). The CDR3 extends over 14 amino acids. The CDR3 loop is CASNTGTPLNEQFF. As DNA, the CDR3 is TGTGCCAGTAACACCGGGACTCCATTGAATGAGCAGTTCTTC.

Here the CDR3 DNA reads TGCAGCGTTGAAGCGGGACAACGAGGAAAACTGTTTTTT. Its protein is CSVEAGQRGKLFF. The V gene is TRBV29-1, the J gene TRBJ1-4; TRBD1 might be the D (6 bases). With 1 base removed from V and 10 bases from J, the gap between germline ends came to 13 bases. The CDR3 has 13 amino acids. The germline V gene encodes CDR1 SQVTM and CDR2 ANQGSEA.

The rearrangement uses TRBV24-1 and TRBJ2-7; perhaps TRBD1 as D (5 bases). Germline lookup yields CDR1 KGHDR and CDR2 SFDVKD. The V gene lost 5 bases and the J gene lost 2 bases, with 12 bases spanning the gap. The CDR3 has 14 amino acids. The DNA of the CDR3 is TGTGCCACCAGTGGCGACAGAACTCCCTACGAGCAGTACTTC. Encoded protein: CATSGDRTPYEQYF.

The chain carries TRBV3-1 (or the pseudogene TRBV3-2) and TRBJ1-5; D is unclear. The CDR3 is made up of 15 amino acids. V was pared by 1 base and J by 6 bases, with 13 bases between. The germline V gene encodes CDR1 LGHDT and CDR2 YNNKEL (reference sequence). The CDR3 DNA reads as TGTGCCAGCAGCCAAGGGCTCATTGGGAGTCAGCCCCAGCATTTT. It yields the protein CASSQGLIGSQPQHF.

The chain has TRBV5-8 and TRBJ2-7; TRBD1 aligns across 7 bases. Trimming at V came to 1 base and at J to 7 bases, leaving 5 bases not matched to a gene. The CDR3 extends over 13 amino acids. Germline CDR1 SGHTS, CDR2 YDEGEE. The DNA for the CDR3 is TGTGCCAGCAGCTTGAAGGGGGCGGGTGAGCAGTACTTC. As protein: CASSLKGAGEQYF. The whole variable domain, filled in from reference TRBV5-8 and TRBJ2-7, reads EAGVTQSPTHLIKTRGQQATLRCSPISGHTSVYWYQQALGLGLQFLLWYDEGEERNRGNFPPRFSGRQFPNYSSELNVNALELEDSALYLCASSLKGAGEQYFGPGTRLTVT.

Comment on this clone: The junction departs from germline at one end; a sequencing error may be responsible. The chain has TRBV10-2 and TRBJ2-3, with 9 bases that match TRBD2. The germline CDR1 and CDR2 sequences are WSHSY and SAAADI. This CDR3 is 16 amino acids long. Here the CDR3 DNA reads TGTAGCACGGGGGCGGGGGGGTCAGCTAGCACAGATACGCAGTATTTT. Its protein is CSTGAGGSASTDTQYF.

This sequence joins TRBV6-4 and TRBJ1-2, with 9 bases aligning to TRBD1. The ends lost 8 bases at V and 6 bases at J; junction bases unmatched: 13. Germline V gene data show CDR1 as MRHNA and CDR2 as SNTAGT. The CDR3 runs 15 residues. CDR3 protein: CASAPGQGIVDGYTF. The CDR3 region has the DNA TGTGCCAGCGCCCCGGGACAGGGAATTGTGGATGGCTACACCTTC.

V gene TRBV10-3 combines with J gene TRBJ2-3, with TRBD2 matching 10 bases. CDR3 length: 18 amino acids. The germline V gene encodes CDR1 ENHRY and CDR2 SYGVKD. J gave up 3 bases and V 4 bases, and 13 bases lay outside the gene matches. The CDR3 protein is CAISVKAGGPFLTDTQYF. The CDR3 DNA reads TGTGCCATCAGTGTCAAAGCGGGAGGGCCCTTCCTTACAGATACGCAGTATTTT.

The V call is TRBV18, the J call TRBJ1-6; D possibly corresponds to TRBD1 (5 bases). Looked up from germline, CDR1 is KGHSH and CDR2 is LQKENI. V gave up 3 bases and J gave up 5 bases, with 11 bases separating them. CDR3 length: 15 residues. DNA for the CDR3: TGTGCCAGCTCACCGGGTACGGGGGATAATTCACCCCTCCACTTT. Translation: CASSPGTGDNSPLHF.

The DNA of the CDR3 is TGCGCCAGCAGCCAAGCTGAGGACAGTTCTATGAACACTGAAGCTTTCTTT. It codes for CASSQAEDSSMNTEAFF. The chain uses TRBV4-3 and TRBJ1-1; TRBD1 is a possible D gene (6 bases). CDR1 is LGHNA and CDR2 is YSLEER in the germline V gene. V was clipped by 1 base and J by 0 bases, with 15 bases between them. The CDR3 loop spans 17 amino acids.